This is a list of T cell receptor beta chains from one sample in a study of human T cells and chemical hapten exposure. Using its own MiXCR run on the RACE reads, TCRdb lists one record per CDR3 protein. The table includes about 77,000 distinct CDR3 sequences, 8.6% detected once. Material: whole blood. The receptor set was obtained from a female donor in good health. Some clones in this sample may be carry-over from other donors' samples. Both conserved end residues are part of each CDR3. The D gene is left open where the match is weak. Clone sizes are given selectively: once, few, many, or a class where the clone is expanded.

D gene | J gene | clone size | V gene | CDR3 length | CDR3 protein | CDR3 DNA
- | TRBJ1-5 | many | TRBV12-3/TRBV12-4 | 14 | CASGQSLSNQPQHF | TGTGCCAGCGGACAGAGCCTTAGCAATCAGCCCCAGCATTTT
TRBD1 | TRBJ1-3 | few | TRBV5-4 | 15 | CASSTGTDPGNTIYF | TGTGCCAGCAGCACCGGGACAGACCCTGGAAACACCATATATTTT
- | TRBJ2-7 | many | TRBV2 | 12 | CASTPVAAAHNF | TGTGCCAGCACTCCGGTGGCGGCAGCCCACAACTTC
- | TRBJ1-1 | many | TRBV6-5 | 11 | CASTLNTEAFF | TGTGCCAGCACCCTGAACACTGAAGCTTTCTTT
TRBD2 | TRBJ2-5 | few | TRBV5-4 | 16 | CASSLDGGGDIETQYF | TGTGCCAGCAGCTTGGATGGGGGGGGGGATATAGAGACCCAGTACTTC
- | TRBJ1-3 | few | TRBV12-5 | 16 | CASGLGQSDPGNTIYF | TGTGCTAGTGGTTTGGGACAGTCAGATCCCGGAAACACCATATATTTT
TRBD1 | TRBJ1-3 | many | TRBV29-1 | 15 | CSVGHRGQGGNTIYF | TGCAGCGTTGGTCACAGGGGGCAGGGAGGAAACACCATATATTTT
- | TRBJ2-6 | few | TRBV5-6 | 14 | CASSPVGGANVLTF | TGTGCCAGCAGCCCCGTAGGGGGGGCCAACGTCCTGACTTTC
- | TRBJ1-6 | few | TRBV12-3/TRBV12-4 | 16 | CASSFNSGEYNSPLHF | TGTGCCAGCAGTTTTAATAGTGGGGAATATAATTCACCCCTCCACTTT
- | TRBJ2-5 | - | TRBV12-3/TRBV12-4 | 12 | CASSYESETQYF | TGTGCCAGCAGTTACGAGTCCGAGACCCAGTACTTC
TRBD1 | TRBJ1-1 | - | TRBV6-5 | 14 | CASTRTGSGLGAFF | TGTGCCAGCACCCGGACAGGTTCGGGATTGGGAGCTTTCTTT
TRBD1 | TRBJ1-5 | - | TRBV6-6 | 14 | CASSYGQGSQPQHF | TGTGCCAGCAGTTACGGACAGGGCAGCCAGCCCCAGCATTTT
TRBD1 | TRBJ1-6 | many | TRBV7-6 | 22 | CASSLLGPSGTGDLSYNSPLHF | TGTGCCAGCAGCTTGTTAGGTCCCTCCGGGACAGGGGACCTCTCCTATAATTCACCCCTCCACTTT
- | TRBJ1-3 | many | TRBV4-2 | 12 | CASSQDGQGWYF | TGTGCCAGCAGCCAAGACGGGCAGGGGTGGTATTTT
- | TRBJ2-7 | - | TRBV3-1 | 13 | CAISQGGGDEQYF | TGTGCCATCAGCCAGGGTGGGGGCGACGAGCAGTACTTC
TRBD1 | TRBJ2-7 | many | TRBV27 | 17 | CASSSPFGGQGVNEQYF | TGTGCCAGCAGCTCCCCGTTTGGCGGACAGGGGGTCAACGAGCAGTACTTC
- | TRBJ2-7 | few | TRBV11-2 | 17 | CASSPPSWDKYSYEQYF | TGTGCCAGCAGCCCCCCCTCCTGGGACAAGTACTCCTACGAGCAGTACTTC
TRBD1 | TRBJ1-2 | - | TRBV20-1 | 14 | CSASRQGANYGYTF | TGCAGTGCTAGTAGACAGGGGGCTAACTATGGCTACACCTTC